Presented here are 14 T cell receptor beta chains from one specimen sequenced in a study of radiation and T cells in renal cell carcinoma. Method: immunoSEQ multiplex PCR; TCRdb's copy keeps in-frame clones and lacks some. The sample consists of 150,000 or so clones, around nine tenths of them appearing once. As for time point: baseline pretreatment blood. The treatment was: 15 Gy SBRT to primary tumor, nephrectomy 4 weeks later. The specimen was blood, collected from a patient whose treatment included radiotherapy and nephrectomy. Every receptor here comes from a woman in her forties or fifties with renal cell carcinoma.

V gene TRBV5-6 combines with J gene TRBJ1-2; TRBD1 aligns across 8 bases. CDR3 size: 14 residues. V lost 0 bases to trimming and J lost 5 bases; unmatched junction nucleotides: 3. Germline values: CDR1 SGHDT, CDR2 YYEEEE. CDR3 sequence (DNA): TGTGCCAGCAGCTTGGTAGACAGGGGATATGGCTACACCTTC. Translated, it gives CASSLVDRGYGYTF.

This chain links TRBV7-3 with TRBJ1-1, with 11 bases that match TRBD1. Germline trimming cut 5 bases from V and 4 bases from J; bases unmatched to any gene: 6. The CDR3 sequence is 15 residues long. The germline CDR1 and CDR2 sequences are SGHTA and FQGTGA. The CDR3 nucleotides are TGTGCCAGCAGCCCCCGGACAGGGGGCCTCACTGAAGCTTTCTTT. This sequence encodes CASSPRTGGLTEAFF.

The chain employs TRBV7-9 and TRBJ2-3; D gene uncertain. The V gene lost 3 bases and the J gene lost 1 base, with 8 bases spanning the gap. CDR1 is SEHNR, CDR2 FQNEAQ, per germline (reference sequence). The CDR3 has 14 residues. This CDR3 is CASSFSSGTDTQYF. The CDR3 nucleotides are TGTGCCAGCAGCTTTTCAAGCGGCACAGATACGCAGTATTTT.

The chain combines TRBV12-5 with TRBJ1-5; 8 nucleotides agree with TRBD1. This CDR3 contains 19 residues. V shed 2 bases, J shed 0 bases, and the junction held 12 bases outside the gene matches. Germline CDR1 LGHNT, CDR2 FRNRAP. CDR3 DNA: TGTGCTAGTGGTTTGTCCATCAGGGGGCTACATTATAGCAATCAGCCCCAGCATTTT. Encoded protein: CASGLSIRGLHYSNQPQHF.

The chain is built from TRBV30 and TRBJ2-7, with 9 nucleotides matching TRBD1. This CDR3 has 14 residues. CDR1 GTSNPN and CDR2 SVGIG come from the germline V gene (reference sequence). J was trimmed by 4 bases and V by 1 base; bases with no gene match: 5. In nucleotides, the CDR3 is TGTGCCTGGAGTGCCGGGACAGGGTTTTACGAGCAGTACTTC. Translated: CAWSAGTGFYEQYF.

This sequence joins TRBV6-1 and TRBJ2-5; 9 positions agree with TRBD2. The CDR3 length is 15 residues. The germline gives CDR1 MNHNS, CDR2 SASEGT. Losses at the gene ends were 5 bases for V and 5 bases for J; bases not matched to a gene: 9. The CDR3 nucleotides are TGTGCCAGCAGTTCTGCGGGGGGGCCCGGTGAGACCCAGTACTTC. It encodes CASSSAGGPGETQYF.

The J gene is TRBJ2-1, the V gene TRBV29-1, with TRBD1 matching 9 bases. This CDR3 has 13 residues. CDR1 and CDR2 from the germline V gene are SQVTM and ANQGSEA. V lost 5 bases, J lost 8 bases, and 7 bases stayed unmatched. The CDR3 DNA sequence: TGCAGCGTTAAACAGGGGGCGGGAGATGAGCAGTTCTTC. Protein product: CSVKQGAGDEQFF.

This rearrangement joins TRBV6-1 to TRBJ1-2; D gene uncertain. The CDR3 runs 11 residues. The V gene lost 4 bases and the J gene lost 5 bases, with 5 bases spanning the gap. The germline V gene encodes CDR1 MNHNS and CDR2 SASEGT. This CDR3 reads CASSAAYGYTF. The CDR3 nucleotides are TGTGCCAGCAGTGCGGCGTATGGCTACACCTTC.

The V call is TRBV19, the J call TRBJ1-2; D uncertain. The CDR3 has 15 residues. The germline V gene encodes CDR1 LNHDA and CDR2 SQIVND (reference sequence). V lost 1 base, J lost 3 bases, and 12 bases lay in between. The CDR3: CASSIVWDRDYGYTF. As DNA, the CDR3 is TGTGCCAGTAGTATAGTTTGGGATCGGGACTATGGCTACACCTTC.

The rearrangement uses TRBV6-6 and TRBJ1-2; D is uncertain. The germline V gene has CDR1 MNHNY and CDR2 SVGAGI (reference sequence). There are 13 residues in the CDR3. Trimming pared 4 bases from V and 8 bases from J, leaving 14 bases between. The CDR3 protein is CASSLVLGVGYTF. The CDR3 coding sequence is TGTGCCAGCAGTTTGGTTTTGGGCGTCGGCTACACCTTC.

The chain has TRBV7-9 and TRBJ2-5, with TRBD1 matching over 7 bases. Germline assignment: CDR1 SEHNR and CDR2 FQNEAQ (reference sequence). V lost 1 base and J lost 4; bases outside the gene matches: 3. The CDR3 is made up of 14 amino acids. DNA for the CDR3: TGTGCCAGCAGCTTAGGACAGGGCCTAGAGACCCAGTACTTC. Translation gives CASSLGQGLETQYF.

CDR3 protein: CASSSILGGTGPETQYF. CDR3 DNA sequence: TGTGCCAGCAGCTCCATTCTAGGTGGGACAGGGCCGGAGACCCAGTACTTC. The chain uses TRBV7-2 and TRBJ2-5, with TRBD1 identical over 9 bases. The CDR3 loop spans 17 amino acids. V was pared by 4 bases and J by 5 bases, with 14 bases of the junction left unmatched. Germline V CDR1 and CDR2: SGHTA, FQGNSA. The full variable domain, rest sourced from reference TRBV7-2 and TRBJ2-5, is GAGVSQSPSNKVTEKGKDVELRCDPISGHTALYWYRQSLGQGLEFLIYFQGNSAPDKSGLPSDRFSAERTGGSVSTLTIQRTQQEDSAVYLCASSSILGGTGPETQYFGPGTRLLVL.

This clone was counted a few times. The rearrangement joins TRBV29-1 to TRBJ1-1; the match to TRBD1 covers 8 bases. The germline V gene has CDR1 SQVTM and CDR2 ANQGSEA. The CDR3 totals 12 residues. The junction had 3 bases not matched to a gene; V was cut back by 3 bases and J by 6 bases. This chain's CDR3 is CSVDSTGAEAFF. In nucleotides, the CDR3 is TGCAGCGTTGATTCGACAGGGGCTGAAGCTTTCTTT.

CDR3 protein: CASSLVATSTDTQYF. In DNA, the CDR3 is TGTGCCAGCAGCTTGGTGGCGACTAGCACAGATACGCAGTATTTT. This chain joins TRBV7-2 and TRBJ2-3; no reliable D call. Germline V CDR1 and CDR2: SGHTA, FQGNSA. There are 15 residues in the CDR3. V shed 3 bases and J shed 0 bases, with 10 bases lying between them.